A single sample gave rise to the 26 T cell receptor beta chains below, sequenced in a study of blood T cell repertoires in COVID-19. Libraries were prepared by immunoSEQ multiplex PCR; TCRdb keeps only in-frame clonotypes and omits some of them. The table has approximately 200,000 clones, approximately 81% seen once. Sequenced material: peripheral blood. The receptors shown here come from a woman aged 80 or over with acute or convalescent COVID-19.

This chain joins TRBV6-5 and TRBJ2-7; D is unclear. Looked up from germline, CDR1 is MNHEY and CDR2 is SVGAGI. Deletions cut 7 bases from V and 2 bases from J, with 9 bases between. CDR3 length: 12 residues. CDR3 sequence: CASTTSTYEQYF. CDR3 DNA sequence: TGTGCCAGCACCACGAGTACCTACGAGCAGTACTTC.

The J gene is TRBJ2-5, the V gene TRBV24-1; possibly TRBD1 for D (5 bases). The CDR3 is 12 amino acids. The germline CDR1 and CDR2 sequences are KGHDR and SFDVKD. The V end lost 5 bases, the J end lost 5 bases, and 8 bases lay between the germline ends. CDR3 region: CATSAGRETQYF. For the CDR3, the DNA is TGTGCCACCAGTGCAGGGCGTGAGACCCAGTACTTC.

The V call is TRBV7-3, the J call TRBJ2-3; TRBD2 matches at 7 bases. V gave up 8 bases and J gave up 4 bases; unmatched junction bases: 9. The V gene's germline CDR1 is SGHTA and CDR2 FQGTGA. The length of the CDR3 is 14 residues. This chain's CDR3 is CASGAGLWADTQYF. In DNA, the CDR3 is TGTGCCAGCGGAGCGGGACTTTGGGCAGATACGCAGTATTTT.

The table lists this clone with a few counts. The chain is built from TRBV4-1 and TRBJ2-3; possible D gene TRBD2, 5 bases. Per the germline V gene, CDR1 is MGHRA and CDR2 is YSYEKL. V shed 2 bases and J shed 4 bases, with 13 bases lying between them. CDR3 length: 15 residues. The CDR3 DNA reads TGCGCCAGCAGCCAATTTGCGGGCCCGGCAGATACGCAGTATTTT. Protein product: CASSQFAGPADTQYF.

This chain joins TRBV6-2 or TRBV6-3 and TRBJ2-3; the match to TRBD1 covers 7 bases. The CDR3 runs 14 residues. Germline CDR1 and CDR2: MNHEY and SVGEGT. After removal of 5 bases from V and 6 bases from J, the junction contained 8 bases not matched to a gene. The DNA of the CDR3 is TGTGCCAGCAGTGACGTCCCGACAGGGGATACGCAGTATTTT. Protein sequence: CASSDVPTGDTQYF.

The V and J genes are TRBV5-1 and TRBJ1-1, with no clear D. The germline CDR1 and CDR2 sequences are SGHRS and YFSETQ. The CDR3 has 17 residues. The ends were cut back, 4 bases at V and 5 bases at J, with 24 bases in the middle. The CDR3 loop reads CASSPVGLGRGNTEAFF. CDR3 DNA: TGCGCCAGCAGCCCAGTTGGGTTGGGTAGAGGAAATACTGAAGCTTTCTTT. The full variable domain, its missing parts supplied by reference TRBV5-1 and TRBJ1-1, is KAGVTQTPRYLIKTRGQQVTLSCSPISGHRSVSWYQQTPGQGLQFLFEYFSETQRNKGNFPGRFSGRQFSNSRSEMNVSTLELGDSALYLCASSPVGLGRGNTEAFFGQGTRLTVV.

The table lists this clone with a count of one. The chain links TRBV18 to TRBJ1-1; possible D gene TRBD1, 6 bases. Trimming shortened V by 3 bases and J by 1 base, and 9 bases separated the two germline ends. CDR1 KGHSH and CDR2 LQKENI come from the germline V gene. The CDR3 sequence is 14 residues long. CDR3 sequence: CASSPLQGNTEAFF. In nucleotides, the CDR3 is TGTGCCAGCTCACCGCTACAGGGGAACACTGAAGCTTTCTTT.

The table lists this clone with a few counts. The gene calls are TRBV7-9 and TRBJ1-2; perhaps TRBD1 as D (6 bases). This CDR3 is 16 amino acids long. Germline CDR1 SEHNR, CDR2 FQNEAQ (reference sequence). V gave up 1 base and J gave up 1 base, with 13 bases separating them. The CDR3 sequence: CASSLDRVLINYGYTF. CDR3 sequence (DNA): TGTGCCAGCAGCTTAGACAGGGTTCTGATTAACTATGGCTACACCTTC. Full variable domain (outside the CDR3, taken from reference TRBV7-9 and TRBJ1-2): DTGVSQNPRHKITKRGQNVTFRCDPISEHNRLYWYRQTLGQGPEFLTYFQNEAQLEKSRLLSDRFSAERPKGSFSTLEIQRTEQGDSAMYLCASSLDRVLINYGYTFGSGTRLTVV.

The rearrangement joins TRBV7-2 to TRBJ1-4; D possibly corresponds to TRBD1 (6 bases). Germline CDR1 SGHTA, CDR2 FQGNSA. This CDR3 has 14 residues. V lost 4 bases to trimming and J lost 5 bases, with 11 bases between them. The CDR3 region is CASSWGHRNEKLFF. In DNA form, the CDR3 reads TGTGCCAGCAGCTGGGGACACCGGAATGAAAAACTGTTTTTT.

V is TRBV18 and J is TRBJ2-7; TRBD1 is a possible D gene (6 bases). The ends were cut back, 4 bases at V and 0 bases at J, with 10 bases in the middle. Germline values: CDR1 KGHSH, CDR2 LQKENI. This CDR3 contains 14 residues. CDR3 sequence reads: CASSLGTNSYEQYF. CDR3 DNA sequence: TGTGCCAGCTCACTCGGGACAAACTCCTACGAGCAGTACTTC.

Turning to this clone: A junction end diverges from the germline sequence, so it may reflect a read error. The CDR3 nucleotides read TGTGCTAGCAGCCCATGGGGCAACTCCTACGAGCAGTACTTC. It yields the protein CASSPWGNSYEQYF. The rearrangement uses TRBV7-7 and TRBJ2-7; maybe TRBD1 (5 bases). Germline-derived CDR1 and CDR2 are SSHAT and FNYEAQ (reference sequence). The CDR3 covers 14 residues.

The rearrangement joins TRBV27 to TRBJ2-2; 9 nucleotides match TRBD1. V lost 5 bases, J lost 5 bases, and 3 bases stayed unmatched. CDR3 length: 14 amino acids. The germline V gene has CDR1 MNHEY and CDR2 SMNVEV (reference sequence). Here the CDR3 reads CASSPGTGTGELFF. DNA for the CDR3: TGTGCCAGCAGTCCGGGGACAGGGACCGGGGAGCTGTTTTTT.

The chain has TRBV4-1 and TRBJ1-1; D is perhaps TRBD1 (6 bases). Per germline, CDR1 MGHRA and CDR2 YSYEKL. This CDR3 region has 17 residues. The ends were cut back, 2 bases at V and 1 base at J, with 17 bases in the middle. The CDR3 is CASSQREGGRANTEAFF. The CDR3 region has the DNA TGCGCCAGCAGCCAACGAGAGGGGGGGCGGGCGAACACTGAAGCTTTCTTT.

The chain couples TRBV19 to TRBJ2-7; 7 bases match TRBD2. The V gene end was trimmed by 11 bases and the J gene end by 6 bases; junction bases not matched to a gene: 16. The CDR3 has 14 amino acids. Germline CDR1 reads LNHDA; CDR2 reads SQIVND (reference sequence). Here the CDR3 reads CASSGDGIRSEQYF. DNA of the CDR3: TGTGCCTCCAGCGGGGACGGGATCCGCAGCGAGCAGTACTTC.

This clone has a single count. The chain carries TRBV7-9 and TRBJ1-4; D not resolved. Germline values: CDR1 SEHNR, CDR2 FQNEAQ (reference sequence). The CDR3 is made up of 13 amino acids. V was shortened by 2 bases and J by 2 bases, with 3 bases between the two germline ends. The CDR3 bases are TGTGCCAGCAGCTTACTGACTAATGAAAAACTGTTTTTT. Its protein is CASSLLTNEKLFF. The variable domain in full, completed from reference TRBV7-9 and TRBJ1-4, reads DTGVSQNPRHKITKRGQNVTFRCDPISEHNRLYWYRQTLGQGPEFLTYFQNEAQLEKSRLLSDRFSAERPKGSFSTLEIQRTEQGDSAMYLCASSLLTNEKLFFGSGTQLSVL.

This clone came up a few times. The genes are TRBV5-1 and TRBJ2-5; possible D gene TRBD2, 7 bases. Trimming took 0 bases from V and 4 from J, leaving 22 bases between them. The germline gives CDR1 SGHRS, CDR2 YFSETQ. The CDR3 has 18 residues. This CDR3 reads CASSLVHSFGGRRETQYF. As DNA, the CDR3 is TGCGCCAGCAGCTTGGTGCATTCCTTCGGGGGGCGCAGAGAGACCCAGTACTTC.

The chain links TRBV29-1 to TRBJ1-6, with 11 bases aligning to TRBD1. The germline gives CDR1 SQVTM, CDR2 ANQGSEA. The trim removed 7 bases at V and 6 bases at J, leaving 2 bases unmatched. This CDR3 is 13 amino acids long. CDR3 loop: CSAGTGGNSPLHF. The CDR3 coding sequence is TGCAGCGCCGGGACAGGGGGTAATTCACCCCTCCACTTT.

The V call is TRBV18, the J call TRBJ2-7; 8 bases line up with TRBD1. V dropped 3 bases and J dropped 6; count of bases not matched to a gene: 13. Germline loops: CDR1 KGHSH, CDR2 LQKENI. The CDR3 length is 16 residues. This CDR3 is CASSPRTGQGSGEQYF. CDR3 coding DNA: TGTGCCAGCTCACCCCGCACCGGACAGGGCTCGGGCGAGCAGTACTTC.

The chain is built from TRBV3-1 (or the pseudogene TRBV3-2) and TRBJ2-3, with 7 bases fitting TRBD2. The V gene end was trimmed by 0 bases and the J gene end by 4 bases; junction bases not matched to a gene: 7. CDR3 length: 16 residues. CDR1 is LGHDT, CDR2 YNNKEL, per germline (reference sequence). CDR3 DNA sequence: TGTGCCAGCAGCCAAGATGAGCGGGGCTCCCCAGATACGCAGTATTTT. This codes for CASSQDERGSPDTQYF.

The genes are TRBV4-3 and TRBJ2-7; the D is unclear. This CDR3 comprises 13 residues. Trimming stripped 3 bases from V and 3 bases from J, with 9 bases between. Per the germline V gene, CDR1 is LGHNA and CDR2 is YSLEER. CDR3 nucleotide sequence: TGCGCCAGCAGCCAGTCGCCCGGCTACGAGCAGTACTTC. As protein: CASSQSPGYEQYF.

The genes are TRBV21-1 and TRBJ1-3; no DNA check was done on the table's D call, TRBD1. TRBV21-1 is termed a pseudogene. CDR3 size: 16 residues. The CDR3 protein is CASSKGWALSGNTIYF. In DNA, the CDR3 is TGTGCCAGCAGCAAAGGATGGGCGCTCTCTGGAAACACCATATATTTT.

As to this clone: An end of the junction does not agree with germline; a read error may underlie this. This chain uses TRBV6-5 with TRBJ2-5, with D perhaps TRBD1 (5 bases). Germline V gene sequence: CDR1 MNHEY, CDR2 SVGAGI. This CDR3 region has 14 residues. As DNA, the CDR3 is TGTGCCTGCAGCTCCGCAGGGTGGCAAGAGACCCAGTACTTC. This encodes CACSSAGWQETQYF.

The V gene is TRBV9, the J gene TRBJ2-5; a weak D match, TRBD1 (6 bases). The CDR3 is made up of 15 amino acids. V was pared by 0 bases and J by 0 bases, with 9 bases between. Germline V gene lookup returns CDR1 SGDLS and CDR2 YYNGEE. CDR3 sequence (DNA): TGTGCCAGCAGCGTAGAAGGACAGCACCAAGAGACCCAGTACTTC. Its protein product is CASSVEGQHQETQYF.

The rearrangement links TRBV7-5 to TRBJ2-7; the table's D call TRBD2 went unverified against the DNA. TRBV7-5 is noted as a pseudogene. The CDR3 sequence is 10 residues long. This CDR3 is CASCVEEQYF. The CDR3 DNA is TGTGCCAGTTGCGTTGAGGAGCAGTACTTC.

V is TRBV9 and J is TRBJ1-4; the match to TRBD1 covers 10 bases. The CDR3 spans 16 residues. Germline assignment: CDR1 SGDLS and CDR2 YYNGEE. Unmatched junction bases numbered 8, after V lost 1 base and J lost 8 bases. CDR3 protein: CASSVRTGQGGEKLFF. CDR3 bases: TGTGCCAGCAGCGTACGAACCGGACAGGGGGGAGAAAAACTGTTTTTT.

V is TRBV2 and J is TRBJ2-7; 7 nucleotides line up with TRBD2. V lost 10 bases, J lost 6 bases, and 15 bases stayed unmatched. In germline, CDR1 is SNHLY, CDR2 FYNNEI. CDR3 length: 14 amino acids. In DNA, the CDR3 is TGTGCCACCACGACTAAAGAGCGGGATCCCGAGCAGTACTTC. Translating gives CATTTKERDPEQYF.